A single sample is the source of the 27 T cell receptor beta chains below, sequenced in a study of cytomegalovirus exposure and HLA in healthy donors. PCR primers comprised 60 Vbeta and 13 Jbeta primers. The assay was immunoSEQ multiplex PCR, and TCRdb's table has in-frame clones only and misses some. This sample has about 200,000 clones, with around 78% found just once. The sequenced sample was PBMCs. The receptors shown here come from a man aged 25-45 years in good health and CMV-seronegative.

J is TRBJ2-1 and V is TRBV6-1; maybe TRBD1 (6 bases). Trimming pared 2 bases from V and 7 bases from J, leaving 24 bases between. Germline V gives CDR1 MNHNS, CDR2 SASEGT. This CDR3 spans 18 amino acids. In nucleotides, the CDR3 is TGTGCCAGCAGTGAAACGCAGGACAGCTACCTCCTTTCGAATGAGCAGTTCTTC. Residues: CASSETQDSYLLSNEQFF.

This clone was seen once. The chain couples TRBV7-6 to TRBJ1-3; D possibly corresponds to TRBD1 (5 bases). V was clipped by 0 bases and J by 2 bases, with 11 bases between them. The CDR3 totals 16 residues. The germline V gene has CDR1 SGHVS and CDR2 FNYEAQ. The CDR3 protein is CASSLAGGVPGNTIYF. DNA for the CDR3: TGTGCCAGCAGCTTAGCCGGAGGGGTTCCTGGAAACACCATATATTTT.

CDR3 loop: CASSSADRGVKLFF. CDR3 in DNA: TGTGCCAGCAGCTCGGCGGACAGGGGTGTAAAACTGTTTTTT. The chain employs TRBV7-3 and TRBJ1-4; 9 bases line up with TRBD1. The CDR3 length is 14 residues. V dropped 4 bases and J dropped 10; count of bases not matched to a gene: 7. Per germline, CDR1 SGHTA and CDR2 FQGTGA.

The V gene is TRBV4-2, the J gene TRBJ2-7; the D gene is possibly TRBD2 (5 bases). The CDR3 extends over 16 amino acids. V was shortened by 0 bases and J by 9 bases, with 21 bases between the two germline ends. The V gene's germline CDR1 is LGHNA and CDR2 YNFKEQ. CDR3 DNA: TGTGCCAGCAGCCAAGATGACGCCCGGGATAGATCGGGGCAGTACTTC. This translates into CASSQDDARDRSGQYF.

This sequence joins TRBV4-1 and TRBJ2-7; D is ambiguous. The length of the CDR3 is 12 residues. The V and J ends lost 0 bases and 7 bases respectively, with 7 bases between them. The germline V gene has CDR1 MGHRA and CDR2 YSYEKL. CDR3 DNA: TGCGCCAGCAGCCAAGATTGGGCAGAGCAGTACTTC. This sequence encodes CASSQDWAEQYF.

Notes on this clone: Additional DNA sequences in this sample encode the identical CDR3. The chain has TRBV5-1 and TRBJ2-7, with 7 bases fitting TRBD1. The CDR3 is 13 residues long. J gave up 1 base and V 4 bases, and 2 bases lay outside the gene matches. The germline gives CDR1 SGHRS, CDR2 YFSETQ. The DNA of the CDR3 is TGCGCCAGCAGCCTGACAGGGTCCTACGAGCAGTACTTC. Encoded protein: CASSLTGSYEQYF.

CDR3: CASRGSYYEQYF. CDR3 DNA: TGTGCCAGCAGGGGTAGCTACTACGAGCAGTACTTC. The chain employs TRBV6-6 and TRBJ2-7; no definite D call. V shed 6 bases and J shed 3 bases, with 9 bases lying between them. Looked up from germline, CDR1 is MNHNY and CDR2 is SVGAGI (reference sequence). The CDR3 totals 12 residues.

Details on this clone: Possible read error: a much larger clone is one base away. V and J are TRBV6-1 and TRBJ2-2; no clear D gene. The CDR3 covers 13 residues. Per germline, CDR1 MNHNS and CDR2 SASEGT. The germline V and J ends were trimmed by 2 bases and 3 bases, with 4 bases remaining between them. The CDR3 reads CASSERDTGELFF. For the CDR3, the DNA is TGTGCCAGCAGTGAACGGGACACCGGGGAGCTGTTTTTT.

This clone was seen more than once but under ten times. The J gene is TRBJ1-1, the V gene TRBV5-6, with unresolved D. CDR1 and CDR2 from the germline V gene are SGHDT and YYEEEE. Trimming took 4 bases from V and 0 from J, leaving 7 bases between them. The CDR3 spans 13 residues. CDR3 loop: CASSPQMNTEAFF. CDR3 bases: TGTGCCAGCAGCCCTCAGATGAACACTGAAGCTTTCTTT.

The V and J genes are TRBV7-6 and TRBJ2-3, with 7 bases identical to TRBD2. The trim removed 0 bases at V and 0 bases at J, leaving 9 bases unmatched. CDR3 length: 18 residues. Per germline, CDR1 SGHVS and CDR2 FNYEAQ. CDR3 protein: CASSLAYREELSTDTQYF. The CDR3 DNA sequence: TGTGCCAGCAGCTTAGCTTATCGGGAGGAACTTAGCACAGATACGCAGTATTTT.

In nucleotides, the CDR3 is TGCGCCAGCAGCAGAACGACTAGCGGGAGCGATACGCAGTATTTT. Protein: CASSRTTSGSDTQYF. J is TRBJ2-3 and V is TRBV5-1; the match to TRBD2 covers 12 bases. Per germline, CDR1 SGHRS and CDR2 YFSETQ. Trimming at V came to 4 bases and at J to 6 bases, leaving 6 bases not matched to a gene. The CDR3 covers 15 residues. Full variable domain (outside the CDR3, taken from reference TRBV5-1 and TRBJ2-3): KAGVTQTPRYLIKTRGQQVTLSCSPISGHRSVSWYQQTPGQGLQFLFEYFSETQRNKGNFPGRFSGRQFSNSRSEMNVSTLELGDSALYLCASSRTTSGSDTQYFGPGTRLTVL.

This clone appeared once. The chain uses TRBV29-1 and TRBJ2-7; a possible D gene is TRBD1 (6 bases). The CDR3 has 13 amino acids. Germline loops: CDR1 SQVTM, CDR2 ANQGSEA. The V and J ends lost 7 bases and 5 bases respectively, with 18 bases between them. The CDR3 loop is CSARVTGFDEQYF. CDR3 in DNA: TGCAGCGCCAGGGTCACAGGGTTCGACGAGCAGTACTTC.

The chain recombines TRBV29-1 with TRBJ1-4, with TRBD1 identical over 11 bases. Germline V gives CDR1 SQVTM, CDR2 ANQGSEA. Germline trimming cut 4 bases from V and 7 bases from J; bases unmatched to any gene: 11. The CDR3 extends over 16 amino acids. CDR3 bases: TGCAGCGTTGGGGACAGGGGGTCGGCGAGGACTGAAAAACTGTTTTTT. Its protein is CSVGDRGSARTEKLFF.

The V and J genes are TRBV6-1 and TRBJ2-5; 8 bases fit TRBD1. The J call may be in error: the DNA end matches TRBJ2-7 better. Germline CDR1 reads MNHNS; CDR2 reads SASEGT. The CDR3 is 15 amino acids. The CDR3: CASSGGDRLPYEQYF. The DNA for the CDR3 is TGTGCCAGCAGTGGGGGGGACAGGCTTCCCTACGAGCAGTACTTC.

The chain links TRBV10-1 to TRBJ2-1; D perhaps matches TRBD1 (6 bases). This CDR3 is built from 12 residues. The V gene's germline CDR1 is WNHNN and CDR2 SYGVQD (reference sequence). Trimming took off 10 bases at V and 5 bases at J, with 12 bases between the two ends. Here the CDR3 reads CATSRTDNEQFF. CDR3 coding DNA: TGCGCCACCTCTCGGACAGACAATGAGCAGTTCTTC.

The chain uses TRBV7-3 and TRBJ1-5, with 8 bases identical to TRBD1. V shed 0 bases and J 6 bases; nucleotides not matched to a gene: 22. Germline V gene sequence: CDR1 SGHTA, CDR2 FQGTGA. CDR3 length: 21 amino acids. CDR3 sequence (DNA): TGTGCCAGCAGCTTAACCGGGACAGGAACTATGGACATAACACTGGGTCAGCCCCAGCATTTT. It encodes CASSLTGTGTMDITLGQPQHF.

The J gene is TRBJ2-1, the V gene TRBV9; possibly TRBD2 for D (5 bases). Between the trimmed V and J ends, which lost 4 bases and 8 bases, there was a span of 13 bases. The CDR3 has 13 residues. The germline V gene encodes CDR1 SGDLS and CDR2 YYNGEE. The CDR3, as DNA: TGTGCCAGCAGCTCTCCGAGGGCGCATGAGCAGTTCTTC. The encoded protein is CASSSPRAHEQFF. The complete variable domain, with remaining parts taken from reference TRBV9 and TRBJ2-1, reads DSGVTQTPKHLITATGQRVTLRCSPRSGDLSVYWYQQSLDQGLQFLIQYYNGEERAKGNILERFSAQQFPDLHSELNLSSLELGDSALYFCASSSPRAHEQFFGPGTRLTVL.

The CDR3 DNA follows: TGTGCCAGCAGCCCAAGGAGTCTGGGGGGGGTTGGGGATACGCAGTATTTT. Amino acids: CASSPRSLGGVGDTQYF. The chain joins TRBV7-8 to TRBJ2-3, with 7 bases identical to TRBD2. The CDR3 runs to 17 residues. J was trimmed by 6 bases and V by 5 bases; bases with no gene match: 17. The germline V gene has CDR1 SGHVS and CDR2 FQNEAQ.

The chain joins TRBV5-1 to TRBJ2-3, with D unclear. V was pared by 2 bases and J by 0 bases, with 7 bases between. Germline-derived CDR1 and CDR2 are SGHRS and YFSETQ. The CDR3 is 14 amino acids. CDR3 DNA: TGCGCCAGCAGCTTTAGAGTGAGCACAGATACGCAGTATTTT. Encoded protein: CASSFRVSTDTQYF.

This chain uses TRBV10-3 with TRBJ2-1; 8 bases map to TRBD2. Germline CDR1 reads ENHRY; CDR2 reads SYGVKD. There are 13 residues in the CDR3. J gave up 1 base and V 9 bases, and 2 bases lay outside the gene matches. In DNA form, the CDR3 reads TGTGCCATTACTAGCGGTTCCTACAATGAGCAGTTCTTC. Encoded protein: CAITSGSYNEQFF.

The J gene is TRBJ2-1, the V gene TRBV7-9; a weak D match, TRBD2 (5 bases). Per germline, CDR1 SEHNR and CDR2 FQNEAQ (reference sequence). The V end was cut by 5 bases, the J end by 9 bases, with 14 bases between. The CDR3 length is 13 residues. CDR3 nucleotide sequence: TGTGCCAGCAGCATTCGGCCGAGCGGTGAGCAGTTCTTC. Protein: CASSIRPSGEQFF.

This sequence joins TRBV14 and TRBJ1-1; 7 bases are a match to TRBD1. Looked up from germline, CDR1 is SGHDN and CDR2 is FVKESK. CDR3 length: 15 amino acids. Trimming cost V 5 bases and J 3 bases; bases outside gene matches: 9. The CDR3 loop is CASSYATGYDTEAFF. CDR3 nucleotide sequence: TGTGCCAGCAGCTACGCGACAGGGTACGACACTGAAGCTTTCTTT.

This chain uses TRBV7-8 with TRBJ2-1, with 8 bases aligning to TRBD2. Germline CDR1 and CDR2: SGHVS and FQNEAQ. The trim removed 1 base at V and 4 bases at J, leaving 0 bases unmatched. The CDR3 runs 14 residues. The CDR3 protein is CASSLGGRYNEQFF. The DNA of the CDR3 is TGTGCCAGCAGCTTAGGCGGGAGGTACAATGAGCAGTTCTTC. Together with reference TRBV7-8 and TRBJ2-1, the CDR3 gives the full variable domain: GAGVSQSPRYKVAKRGQDVALRCDPISGHVSLFWYQQALGQGPEFLTYFQNEAQLDKSGLPSDRFFAERPEGSVSTLKIQRTQQEDSAVYLCASSLGGRYNEQFFGPGTRLTVL.

The genes are TRBV5-1 and TRBJ1-1; a possible D gene is TRBD1 (5 bases). CDR1 is SGHRS and CDR2 is YFSETQ in the germline V gene. V was pared by 4 bases and J by 2 bases, with 12 bases between. This CDR3 is 14 amino acids long. DNA for the CDR3: TGCGCCAGCAGCGAGACAGCCTTCAACACTGAAGCTTTCTTT. Translation gives CASSETAFNTEAFF.

This CDR3 is CSVEVGGQSTGELFF. The CDR3 bases are TGCAGCGTTGAGGTTGGTGGGCAGAGCACCGGGGAGCTGTTTTTT. The chain combines TRBV29-1 with TRBJ2-2; D is uncertain. The V end was cut by 3 bases, the J end by 4 bases, with 15 bases between. The length of the CDR3 is 15 residues. Germline-derived CDR1 and CDR2 are SQVTM and ANQGSEA.

This rearrangement joins TRBV27 to TRBJ2-1; TRBD1 aligns across 7 bases. With 4 bases clipped from V and 7 bases from J, the junction kept 10 bases outside the gene matches. This CDR3 contains 15 residues. Germline V CDR1 and CDR2: MNHEY, SMNVEV (reference sequence). Written as DNA, the CDR3 is TGTGCCAGCAGTTCGCGACAGGGCCTTACGAATGAGCAGTTCTTC. Its protein is CASSSRQGLTNEQFF.

The rearrangement links TRBV5-8 to TRBJ2-7; TRBD2 agrees at 15 bases. Germline CDR1 is SGHTS and CDR2 is YDEGEE. The CDR3 totals 16 residues. Unmatched junction bases numbered 9, after V lost 5 bases and J lost 6 bases. CDR3 residues: CASSKGTSGRIREQYF. The CDR3 DNA follows: TGTGCCAGCAGTAAGGGGACTAGCGGGAGGATTCGCGAGCAGTACTTC.